A selection of T cell receptor beta chains follows, all from one sample in a study of blood T cell repertoires in COVID-19. Measured with immunoSEQ multiplex PCR; TCRdb has only the in-frame clones, and not every one. This table has around 700,000 clones, around 90% appearing once. Sequenced material: peripheral blood. The source of these receptors is a woman in her late teens or twenties with acute or convalescent COVID-19. Each CDR3 is given without its conserved first and last residue.

j_call v_call cdr3_aa
TRBJ1-6 TRBV19 ASSMAGGDNSPLH
TRBJ1-1 TRBV5-1 ASSLYAGENTEAF
TRBJ2-7 TRBV2 ASSVGTGGSYEQY
TRBJ1-1 TRBV7-2 ASSLVSGAVEAF
TRBJ1-6 TRBV18 ASSPAGGNNSPLH
TRBJ1-1 TRBV27 ASSPGGAGEAF
TRBJ1-1 TRBV7-2 ASSLLRGTEAF
TRBJ2-7 TRBV19 ASTGRDSNEQY
TRBJ1-2 TRBV11-2 ASSLQREATGYT
TRBJ2-7 TRBV10-3 AISEGQTYEQY
TRBJ1-2 TRBV6-1 ASSEVDRTYGYT
TRBJ1-4 TRBV28 ASSWTGGSEKLF
TRBJ2-7 TRBV7-2 ASSYRQGPYEQY
TRBJ1-2 TRBV7-6 ASSPWDNNYGYT
TRBJ1-1 TRBV5-8 ASSVRGGVETEAF
TRBJ2-1 TRBV5-1 ASSSGTGQYNEQF
TRBJ2-1 TRBV9 ASTSGGAIYNEQF
TRBJ1-6 TRBV15 ATSRDGGGPYNSPLH
TRBJ2-5 TRBV29-1 SVKQGETQY
TRBJ2-1 TRBV2 ASSEAGLAGAKGEQF
TRBJ2-3 TRBV27 ASSLRTWDTQY
TRBJ1-6 TRBV7-9 ASSPQLQGNSPLH
TRBJ2-3 TRBV4-3 ASSPRGGPDTQY
TRBJ2-1 TRBV10-2 ASRWGDRNEQF
TRBJ1-2 TRBV6-5 ASSYRGRGYGYT
TRBJ2-1 TRBV30 AWSVRFRTSYNEQF
TRBJ1-6 TRBV7-9 ASRHRGPQGISPLH
TRBJ1-1 TRBV7-9 ASSALTGLGNTEAF
TRBJ1-2 TRBV14 ASSPMGQGSGYT
TRBJ1-6 TRBV5-1 ASNFKSPLH